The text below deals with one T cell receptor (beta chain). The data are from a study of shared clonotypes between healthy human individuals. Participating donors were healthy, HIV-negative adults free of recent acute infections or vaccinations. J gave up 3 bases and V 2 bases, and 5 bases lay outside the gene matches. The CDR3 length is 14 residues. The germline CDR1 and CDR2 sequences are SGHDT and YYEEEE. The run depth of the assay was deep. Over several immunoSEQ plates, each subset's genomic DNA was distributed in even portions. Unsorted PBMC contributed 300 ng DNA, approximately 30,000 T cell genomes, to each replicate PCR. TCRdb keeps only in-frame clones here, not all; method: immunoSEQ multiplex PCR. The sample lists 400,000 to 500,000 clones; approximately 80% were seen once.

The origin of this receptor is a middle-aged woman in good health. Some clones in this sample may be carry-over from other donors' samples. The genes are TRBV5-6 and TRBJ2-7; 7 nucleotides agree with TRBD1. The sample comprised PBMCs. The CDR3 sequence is CASSFLGQSYEQYF. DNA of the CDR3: TGTGCCAGCAGCTTTTTGGGACAGAGCTACGAGCAGTACTTC.